This TCR beta chain was captured in a study of CD8+ T cells in alopecia areata. After pooling, cutaneous lymph node cells were sorted with CD4, CD8alpha, NKG2D, NKG2ACE and other markers. Extraction and reverse transcription of RNA yielded cDNA as the sequencing template. The method was immunoSEQ multiplex PCR; TCRdb's version includes in-frame clones alone and lacks a portion of them. The data show more than 250,000 clones, with none appearing a single time. There are many counts of this clone. Gene names denote mouse genes. The read ends 4 residues shy of where the CDR3 ends; the end is completed using the germline J gene. From germline, CDR1 is MNHDT and CDR2 YYDKIL. The CDR3 runs to 12 residues.

The chain couples TRBV17 to TRBJ1-1, with no clear D. The sample taken for sequencing was CD4+ T cells sorted from a lymph node. The TCR was taken from a C3H/HeJ mouse with alopecia areata. For this mouse line, the MHC haplotype is H2-k. CDR3 bases read: TGTGCTAGCAGTAGAGCAGGAGAA. It codes for CASSRAGE. The full CDR3 reads CASSRAGEEVFF.